This T cell receptor beta chain was retrieved from a study of blood T cell repertoires in COVID-19. TCRdb's copy holds only in-frame clones and misses some; the assay was immunoSEQ multiplex PCR. The sample consists of about 130,000 clones, approximately 86% of them appearing once. CDR1 is LNHDA, CDR2 SQIVND, per germline (reference sequence). The trim removed 1 base at V and 5 bases at J, leaving 7 bases unmatched. CDR3 length: 17 residues. The study counted Cohort 3 donors as recovered given two negative PCRs, clearance, or symptom resolution. The source material was PBMCs or T cells enriched from blood (not recorded which). The receptor was derived from a woman in her fifties or sixties who had recovered from COVID-19. The chain couples TRBV19 to TRBJ2-2; TRBD2 agrees at 10 bases. Here the CDR3 reads CASSIVRLAGDTGELFF. The CDR3 DNA reads as TGTGCCAGTAGTATAGTGCGGCTAGCGGGGGATACCGGGGAGCTGTTTTTT.